This T cell receptor beta chain was obtained from a study of blood T cell repertoires in COVID-19. Germline V gene lookup returns CDR1 SGHNT and CDR2 YYREEE (reference sequence). This CDR3 is built from 12 residues. V dropped 3 bases and J dropped 7 bases, with 8 bases sitting between them. TCRdb's copy holds only in-frame clones and misses some; the assay was immunoSEQ multiplex PCR. This table holds roughly 140,000 clones, around 80% found once. Sequencing was done on a sample of PBMCs or T cells enriched from blood (not recorded which). The receptor's source is a man over 45 who had recovered from COVID-19. The chain joins TRBV5-4 to TRBJ2-1; tentative D call: TRBD1 (5 bases). CDR3 in DNA: TGTGCCAGCAGCTCAGGGATAAATGAGCAGTTCTTC. Its protein is CASSSGINEQFF.